Detailed here is one TCR beta chain. A second PCR of 7 to 11 cycles used a sample-barcoded 5' primer and a J-beta primer mix. Using its own MiXCR run on the 5' RACE reads, TCRdb lists one record per CDR3 protein. The sample has around 1,000,000 distinct CDR3 sequences, approximately 26% seen once. This sample was taken from a study of blood T cells in healthy people across ages. These records were also assigned to another study, of T cells of mothers and their children. That paper notes: Every mother supplied over 9.5 million TCR beta CDR3 reads and every child 2.5 million to 3.5 million.

Sample: blood. This TCR came from a girl aged 2-15 years in good health.

DNA for the CDR3: TGTGCCACCAGTGATTTGCCCTTCGGTGAGCAGTTCTTC. Translating gives CATSDLPFGEQFF. This chain links TRBV24-1 with TRBJ2-1; D is undetermined. V dropped 0 bases and J dropped 9 bases, with 8 bases sitting between them. Germline lookup yields CDR1 KGHDR and CDR2 SFDVKD. The CDR3 runs to 13 residues.